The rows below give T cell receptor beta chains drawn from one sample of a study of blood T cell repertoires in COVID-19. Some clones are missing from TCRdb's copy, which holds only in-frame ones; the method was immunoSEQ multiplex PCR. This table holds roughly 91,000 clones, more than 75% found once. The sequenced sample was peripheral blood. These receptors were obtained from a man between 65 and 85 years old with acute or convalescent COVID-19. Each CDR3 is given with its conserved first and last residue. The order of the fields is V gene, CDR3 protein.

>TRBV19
CASSRGSPDTQYF
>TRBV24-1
CATSDLTGTGIYNSPLHF
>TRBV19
CASTLGGQGARTQYF
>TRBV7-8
CASSPRSGGAGQPQHF
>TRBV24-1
CATSTDYSPQHF
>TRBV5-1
CASSPTGTGTEAFF
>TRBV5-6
CASSLESYGYTF
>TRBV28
CASSMNLSGKTGYTF
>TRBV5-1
CASSLQIAPEDTQYF
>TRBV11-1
CASSLVSGGETQYF
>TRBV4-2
CASSQVRSSGVGASSYNSPLHF
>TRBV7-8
CASSLQGSGNTIYF
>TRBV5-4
CASSLRPRGFTGELFF
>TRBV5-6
CASSRRTGRSNQPQHF
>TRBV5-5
CASSLGSTGTYGYTF
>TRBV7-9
CASTPQGVSSGNTIYF
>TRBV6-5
CASIPLWGSNYGYTF
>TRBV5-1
CASSLGGYYEQYF
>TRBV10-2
CASLEQIRTDTQYF
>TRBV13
CASTLDRFTGELFF
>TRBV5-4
CASSLLAGGEETQYF
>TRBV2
CASSPGRGDEQFF
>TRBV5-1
CASSLEGTGGDWTEAFF
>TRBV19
CASSIGNWSAAYGYTF
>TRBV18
CASSPISGTGAGSPLHF
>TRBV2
CASSTAGAYGYTF
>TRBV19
CASTGYGTVSNQPQHF
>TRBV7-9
CASSSGTAQETQYF
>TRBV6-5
CASRLDRALNTEAFF
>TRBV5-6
CASSPTGRGVGELFF
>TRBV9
CASSVELSGGYTF
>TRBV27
CASSFFTGEPQHF
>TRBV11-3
CASSRGLAGDIGETQYF
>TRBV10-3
CAISEPGLAGGSIVSTDTQYF
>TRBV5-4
CASSLGGGKAEAFF
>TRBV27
CASSLWSSGSVKTQYF
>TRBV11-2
CASSLDSGGAYGYTF
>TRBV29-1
CSVYILSGEKLFF
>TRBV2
CASRQGVDYGYTF
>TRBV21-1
CASSKRRTGSFEQFF
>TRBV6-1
CASSEELHRDSYTEAFF
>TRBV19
CASTPTGGFEKLFF
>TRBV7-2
CASSIWTAGQETQYF
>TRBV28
CASTRGGAGEKLFF
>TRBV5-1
CASSSGQGAGYTF
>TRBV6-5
CATPGQGSTNEKLFF
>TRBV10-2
CASSEMQGDQPQHF
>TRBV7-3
CASSLLGVRDGYTF
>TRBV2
CASSEGTGGGYTF
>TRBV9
CASSVKGRAFYGELFF
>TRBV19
CASIGGLNTEAFF
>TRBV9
CASSVLGGEQETQYF
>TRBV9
CASSARTGANYGYTF
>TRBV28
CASSFTGGSYNEQFF
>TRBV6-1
CASSEAIKQGGGYTF